The entry below describes one TCR beta chain. This clonotype was seen a handful of times. Which antigen it targets is not known. No base quality values were provided; no much bigger clone lies one nucleotide off. For repertoire sequencing, TCR beta CDR3 regions were amplified from RNA transcripts. A first-round RT-PCR used HTBI primers with the Qiagen OneStep RT-PCR kit, followed by a second-round multiplex PCR, size selection and purification. Libraries were sequenced paired-end with 100 bp reads on an Illumina HiSeq2000. Per the original workflow: Reads were processed with SOAPnuke, discarding reads with adapters, uncalled bases, mean Phred below 15, or no exact constant-primer or identifier match. COPE v1.2.5 was used to merge the high-quality paired reads. Each unique nucleotide sequence was defined as a clonotype, and clonotypes were aligned to IMGT TRB V, D and J references with MiTCR v1.1. Only V-J combinations with frequency above 0.0001 were analysed, covering 99.2% of repertoires. A TCR clonal expansion and chaos score per V-J combination was defined as the ratio of F50 clonal expansion to chaos observed in the TCRdist matrix. Features were reduced by Welch's t-statistics and random forest to around 13 V-J combinations, which fed a naive Bayes classifier. Thyroid-blood repertoire similarity was quantified with the Morisita-Horn index. TCRdb trimmed the raw reads at Q25, called clones with MiXCR and kept productive beta chains. Under each unique CDR3 protein, matching rows form one entry showing the most common genes and DNA. TCRdb assigned the V and J calls; the authors' analysis was not used. This sample gives over 500,000 distinct CDR3 sequences in total; around a fifth of them show up just once. Around 6.5% of the sample is held by the ten biggest clonotypes.

Hyperthyroidism was defined as stable when no progression to ophthalmopathy occurred within 18 months of follow-up. Hyperthyroidism patients were newly diagnosed, were aged 18 to 65 years, and had a disease duration under 2 months. Patients with other autoimmune diseases, uncontrolled infections, pregnancy or lactation were excluded from the study. Diagnosis relied on clinical symptoms, serum thyroxine, TRAb, thyroid ultrasound and orbital computed tomography. Using Ficoll-Paque density gradient centrifugation, PBMCs were isolated from about 9.2 ml of fresh peripheral blood. Total RNA was extracted with Trizol reagent and quality-checked on an Agilent 2100 Bioanalyzer. From the cysteine up to the phenylalanine, the CDR3 has a length of 14 residues. CDR3 DNA only is kept here, 42 bases in frame from base 1. V is cut by 3 bases and J by 0 bases, and the space between the germline ends is 9 bases. Based on the germline V gene, the CDR1 and CDR2 sequences are MDHEN and SYDVKM.

The sample is drawn from a study of Graves' ophthalmopathy and Graves' hyperthyroidism (dated by TCRdb to between 2018 and 2020). Some background on the complete study: Peripheral blood was collected at initial diagnosis, before any treatment. In total, approximately 140 blood samples were TCR-sequenced: approximately 42 ophthalmopathy, under 85 hyperthyroidism and roughly 17 hyperthyroidism-to-ophthalmopathy patients. The approximately 100 discovery patients were divided at random into training and test sets in a 7:3 ratio. To tell Graves' ophthalmopathy apart from Graves' hyperthyroidism, and to predict which patients would progress to ophthalmopathy, the study relied on TCR beta repertoire signatures. Following sample collection, hyperthyroidism patients were given methimazole at a starting dose of 30 mg daily, and ophthalmopathy patients were given high-dose intravenous methylprednisolone. The independent validation cohort included 20 or so hyperthyroidism patients plus 17 patients who later progressed from hyperthyroidism to ophthalmopathy. T-cell repertoires of thyroid tissue and blood were compared in about six hyperthyroidism patients. A discovery set of 90 to 100 patients (approximately 45 ophthalmopathy, some 58 stable hyperthyroidism) was enrolled to explore V-J signatures distinguishing ophthalmopathy from hyperthyroidism.

Overall study results and their limits: Among expanded thyroid clonotypes with frequency above 0.001, most also showed up in blood, which suggests that blood repertoires may reflect the thyroid immune response. In cross-validation, the 13-signature model distinguished ophthalmopathy from stable hyperthyroidism with around 90% sensitivity and about 81% specificity, while in the test set the corresponding values were about 79% and 69%. In validation, the model predicted ophthalmopathy progression with about 64% sensitivity and 72.22% specificity; roughly 12 predicted patients were CT-confirmed with GO in a median of about 6.1 months. No statistical method was used to predetermine the sample size, and group allocation was not hidden from the investigators.

The sample was peripheral blood. The rearrangement joined TRBV28 to TRBJ2-7, with no confidently assigned D gene. The sequence came from a woman under 30 with stable Graves' hyperthyroidism. Some clones in this sample may be carry-over from other donors' samples. Donor details come from another sample of the same person, matched by shared clones. CDR3 sequence: CASSLEYISYEQYF. The DNA sequence is as follows: TGTGCCAGCAGTTTGGAGTATATCTCCTACGAGCAGTACTTC.